Presented here are 32 T cell receptor beta chains from one specimen sequenced in a study of blood T cell repertoires in COVID-19. Repertoires were generated with immunoSEQ multiplex PCR, while TCRdb's copy carries only in-frame clones and drops some. The repertoire consists of about 190,000 clones, with roughly 80% occurring once and the leading ten covering about 6.9%. Sequenced: peripheral blood. The source is a man aged 55-75 years with acute or convalescent COVID-19.

This chain joins TRBV2 and TRBJ1-2; TRBD1 agrees at 8 bases. The CDR3 runs to 13 residues. Germline CDR1 SNHLY, CDR2 FYNNEI. V lost 4 bases and J lost 8; bases outside the gene matches: 6. CDR3 region: CASSVSGGGGYTF. As DNA, the CDR3 is TGTGCCAGCAGTGTATCAGGGGGCGGAGGCTACACCTTC.

This clone was found once. CDR3 sequence: CASRDSLDRTEAFF. The DNA of the CDR3 is TGTGCCAGTAGGGACTCCCTAGATAGGACTGAAGCTTTCTTT. The chain joins TRBV6-5 to TRBJ1-1, with D possibly being TRBD1 (5 bases). The CDR3 covers 14 residues. V lost 9 bases and J lost 5, with 19 bases in between. Germline CDR1 is MNHEY and CDR2 is SVGAGI.

This chain uses TRBV3-1 (or the pseudogene TRBV3-2) with TRBJ2-1, with D perhaps matching TRBD1 (6 bases). The ends were cut back, 0 bases at V and 2 bases at J, with 11 bases in the middle. The germline CDR1 and CDR2 sequences are LGHDT and YNNKEL (reference sequence). The CDR3 has 16 amino acids. The CDR3 loop is CASSQDYRDTYNEQFF. CDR3 nucleotide sequence: TGTGCCAGCAGCCAAGATTACCGGGACACCTACAATGAGCAGTTCTTC.

V and J are TRBV7-9 and TRBJ2-7; a possible D gene is TRBD2 (5 bases). Germline V gene lookup returns CDR1 SEHNR and CDR2 FQNEAQ (reference sequence). The CDR3 covers 15 residues. V lost 5 bases and J lost 3, with 17 bases in between. The CDR3 loop reads CASSPREGSYYEQYF. The CDR3 DNA reads TGTGCCAGCAGCCCGCGTGAGGGCTCCTACTACGAGCAGTACTTC.

This clone was recorded at least ten times. V usage is TRBV3-1 (or the pseudogene TRBV3-2) and J usage is TRBJ2-7; 14 bases fit TRBD2. This CDR3 region has 16 residues. Germline assignment: CDR1 LGHDT and CDR2 YNNKEL (reference sequence). Trimming at V came to 1 base and at J to 4 bases, leaving 3 bases not matched to a gene. CDR3 loop: CASSQGTSGRLYEQYF. The CDR3, as DNA: TGTGCCAGCAGCCAAGGGACTAGCGGGAGGCTATACGAGCAGTACTTC.

The rearrangement uses TRBV21-1 and TRBJ2-7; the table names TRBD1, a call not compared with the DNA. TRBV21-1 is a known pseudogene. The CDR3 is 15 residues long. CDR3 protein: CASSKETGWAYEQYF. CDR3 coding DNA: TGTGCCAGCAGCAAAGAAACAGGGTGGGCGTACGAGCAGTACTTC.

The V call is TRBV11-2, the J call TRBJ2-1, with 8 positions matching TRBD1. With 2 bases clipped from V and 3 bases from J, the junction kept 3 bases outside the gene matches. CDR3 length: 15 amino acids. Germline V gives CDR1 SGHAT, CDR2 FQNNGV. The CDR3, as DNA: TGTGCCAGCAGCTTAAGACAGGGGATCTACAATGAGCAGTTCTTC. Translated, it gives CASSLRQGIYNEQFF. Using reference TRBV11-2 and TRBJ2-1 for the parts outside the CDR3, the full variable domain is EAGVAQSPRYKIIEKRQSVAFWCNPISGHATLYWYQQILGQGPKLLIQFQNNGVVDDSQLPKDRFSAERLKGVDSTLKIQPAKLEDSAVYLCASSLRQGIYNEQFFGPGTRLTVL.

The J gene is TRBJ1-1, the V gene TRBV1. TRBV1 is labeled a pseudogene. The CDR3 covers 18 residues. In DNA, the CDR3 is TGCACCAGCAAATGGACGGGGAGGGATCCCCCTTTCAACACTGAAGCTTTCTTT. Translation gives CTSKWTGRDPPFNTEAFF.

This chain connects TRBV10-3 to TRBJ2-3, with TRBD2 matching 12 bases. Germline values: CDR1 ENHRY, CDR2 SYGVKD. V lost 8 bases, J lost 3 bases, and 12 bases stayed unmatched. The CDR3 is 17 residues long. CDR3 coding DNA: TGTGCCATCTCGGCCCCTACGACTAGCGGGAGTACAGATACGCAGTATTTT. This sequence encodes CAISAPTTSGSTDTQYF.

The rearrangement links TRBV11-2 to TRBJ1-5, with D hard to call. The germline V gene has CDR1 SGHAT and CDR2 FQNNGV. Trimming shortened V by 0 bases and J by 2 bases, and 8 bases separated the two germline ends. This CDR3 is 15 amino acids long. The CDR3 loop reads CASSLDLGGNQPQHF. CDR3 nucleotides: TGTGCCAGCAGCTTAGATCTCGGTGGCAATCAGCCCCAGCATTTT.

This chain joins TRBV2 and TRBJ1-6; 8 nucleotides align to TRBD1. CDR1 SNHLY and CDR2 FYNNEI come from the germline V gene. The V gene end was trimmed by 7 bases and the J gene end by 6 bases; junction bases not matched to a gene: 5. The CDR3 spans 14 residues. This CDR3 reads CASNTGGSNSPLHF. The DNA for the CDR3 is TGTGCCAGCAATACAGGGGGGTCTAATTCACCCCTCCACTTT. Combining the CDR3 with reference TRBV2 and TRBJ1-6 gives the whole variable domain EPEVTQTPSHQVTQMGQEVILRCVPISNHLYFYWYRQILGQKVEFLVSFYNNEISEKSEIFDDQFSVERPDGSNFTLKIRSTKLEDSAMYFCASNTGGSNSPLHFGNGTRLTVT.

The rearrangement joins TRBV7-2 to TRBJ2-7; TRBD1 matches at 7 bases. The CDR3 is 13 residues long. Germline values: CDR1 SGHTA, CDR2 FQGNSA. With 4 bases clipped from V and 4 bases from J, the junction kept 4 bases outside the gene matches. The CDR3 loop reads CASSSTTGYEQYF. As DNA, the CDR3 is TGTGCCAGCAGCTCAACGACAGGGTACGAGCAGTACTTC.

As to this clone: The sample carries other DNA sequences with the same CDR3. This chain joins TRBV7-9 and TRBJ2-3; no firm D call. CDR1 and CDR2 (germline): SEHNR, FQNEAQ (reference sequence). This CDR3 contains 13 residues. Trimming cost V 1 base and J 1 base, with 3 bases left between them. The CDR3 loop is CASSLGGTDTQYF. CDR3 bases: TGTGCCAGCAGCTTAGGAGGCACAGATACGCAGTATTTT.

The sample holds a few counts of this clone. This CDR3 reads CASRGPGQGENQPQHF. The CDR3, as DNA: TGTGCCAGCAGGGGGCCGGGACAGGGAGAGAATCAGCCCCAGCATTTT. This chain uses TRBV6-6 with TRBJ1-5; 9 bases fit TRBD1. Germline CDR1 is MNHNY and CDR2 is SVGAGI (reference sequence). After removal of 6 bases from V and 4 bases from J, the junction contained 10 bases not matched to a gene. The CDR3 has 16 residues.

The chain recombines TRBV10-3 with TRBJ1-5; tentative D call: TRBD1 (6 bases). V was clipped by 6 bases and J by 0 bases, with 15 bases between them. CDR3 length: 16 residues. Germline CDR1 is ENHRY and CDR2 is SYGVKD. CDR3 nucleotide sequence: TGTGCCATCAGGGGGGACACTGAAACTAGCAATCAGCCCCAGCATTTT. This encodes CAIRGDTETSNQPQHF.

The chain carries TRBV24-1 and TRBJ1-2, with D uncertain. Deletions cut 2 bases from V and 3 bases from J, with 6 bases between. Germline CDR1 is KGHDR and CDR2 is SFDVKD. The CDR3 contains 13 residues. The CDR3 protein is CATSDSGDYGYTF. The DNA for the CDR3 is TGTGCCACCAGTGATTCCGGTGACTATGGCTACACCTTC.

The chain has TRBV6-6 and TRBJ1-1; TRBD1 agrees at 7 bases. CDR1 is MNHNY and CDR2 is SVGAGI in the germline V gene (reference sequence). The CDR3 sequence is 16 residues long. With V trimmed by 2 bases and J by 0 bases, 6 bases remained unmatched. CDR3: CASSYTRTGLNTEAFF. The DNA of the CDR3 is TGTGCCAGCAGTTACACCCGGACAGGACTGAACACTGAAGCTTTCTTT.

This chain joins TRBV5-4 and TRBJ1-3; weak D call: TRBD1 (6 bases). CDR1 is SGHNT, CDR2 YYREEE, per germline (reference sequence). The CDR3 runs to 16 residues. V was clipped by 3 bases and J by 4 bases, with 17 bases between them. The CDR3 DNA is TGTGCCAGCAGCTCTTACTTACAGGGTACGGGAAACACCATATATTTT. It codes for CASSSYLQGTGNTIYF.

The gene calls are TRBV27 and TRBJ2-6, with D perhaps matching TRBD1 (6 bases). This CDR3 has 17 amino acids. The V end lost 6 bases, the J end lost 0 bases, and 15 bases lay between the germline ends. CDR1 is MNHEY and CDR2 is SMNVEV in the germline V gene (reference sequence). The CDR3 loop reads CASSTRQASSGANVLTF. CDR3 DNA: TGTGCCAGCAGCACGAGACAGGCTAGCTCTGGGGCCAACGTCCTGACTTTC.

The CDR3 nucleotides are TGTGCCAGCAGTTTCTCCCGTCGGGAGTACTTC. It encodes CASSFSRREYF. The J gene is TRBJ2-7, the V gene TRBV6-5; D is uncertain. With 4 bases removed from V and 11 bases from J, the gap between germline ends came to 12 bases. The CDR3 is made up of 11 amino acids. From germline, CDR1 is MNHEY and CDR2 SVGAGI.

This rearrangement joins TRBV5-1 to TRBJ2-3; perhaps TRBD1 as D (6 bases). The germline V gene has CDR1 SGHRS and CDR2 YFSETQ. The ends were cut back, 4 bases at V and 1 base at J, with 13 bases in the middle. This CDR3 region has 15 residues. CDR3 nucleotides: TGCGCCAGCAGCGAACAGGGTGGGGGCACAGATACGCAGTATTTT. Its protein product is CASSEQGGGTDTQYF.

The chain employs TRBV6-2 or TRBV6-3 and TRBJ1-1, with a possible D match to TRBD1 (5 bases). This CDR3 region has 18 residues. Trimming pared 0 bases from V and 1 base from J, leaving 18 bases between. Germline V lookup: CDR1 MNHEY, CDR2 SVGEGT. The CDR3 nucleotides read TGTGCCAGCAGTTACTCGATGAGACTTTACAGGAGGAACACTGAAGCTTTCTTT. Translated: CASSYSMRLYRRNTEAFF.

This clone turned up a few times. The genes are TRBV6-5 and TRBJ1-4; TRBD1 is a possible D gene (6 bases). Trimming pared 5 bases from V and 7 bases from J, leaving 14 bases between. CDR3 length: 14 amino acids. The V gene's germline CDR1 is MNHEY and CDR2 SVGAGI. The CDR3 here is CASSTQGGGEKLFF. DNA of the CDR3: TGTGCCAGCAGTACACAGGGAGGGGGTGAAAAACTGTTTTTT.

V usage is TRBV19 and J usage is TRBJ2-7; the D gene is possibly TRBD2 (6 bases). Germline V gene lookup returns CDR1 LNHDA and CDR2 SQIVND (reference sequence). The CDR3 extends over 14 amino acids. V lost 4 bases, J lost 5 bases, and 15 bases lay in between. DNA of the CDR3: TGTGCCAGTAGTAGATTTAAGGGCGGGGACGAGCAGTACTTC. Protein: CASSRFKGGDEQYF.

The chain joins TRBV27 to TRBJ1-5, with D maybe TRBD1 (6 bases). Germline V CDR1 and CDR2: MNHEY, SMNVEV (reference sequence). V dropped 2 bases and J dropped 7 bases, with 12 bases sitting between them. This CDR3 is 14 amino acids long. The CDR3 DNA reads as TGTGCCAGCAGTTTAAGAGCAGGGGACCAGCCCCAGCATTTT. Encoded protein: CASSLRAGDQPQHF.

V gene TRBV27 combines with J gene TRBJ2-1; TRBD1 agrees at 7 bases. The CDR3 runs 18 residues. Per germline, CDR1 MNHEY and CDR2 SMNVEV (reference sequence). Trimming at V came to 5 bases and at J to 4 bases, leaving 17 bases not matched to a gene. CDR3 in amino acids: CASSLPPSRTGLYNEQFF. In nucleotides, the CDR3 is TGTGCCAGCAGTCTTCCCCCTTCTCGGACAGGCCTTTACAATGAGCAGTTCTTC.

This clone was found once. This chain links TRBV7-3 with TRBJ2-1; 11 bases are a match to TRBD2. The CDR3 consists of 18 residues. Trimming cost V 0 bases and J 5 bases; bases outside gene matches: 9. CDR1 is SGHTA, CDR2 FQGTGA, per germline. CDR3 DNA sequence: TGTGCCAGCAGCTTAACGTGGGGCCTAGCGGGAGGCCACAATGAGCAGTTCTTC. Translated, it gives CASSLTWGLAGGHNEQFF.

This chain joins TRBV6-5 and TRBJ2-1; 10 bases agree with TRBD2. The CDR3 consists of 14 residues. CDR1 MNHEY and CDR2 SVGAGI come from the germline V gene. With 4 bases clipped from V and 6 bases from J, the junction kept 3 bases outside the gene matches. CDR3 sequence: CASSSLAGVNEQFF. CDR3 bases: TGTGCCAGCAGTTCGCTAGCGGGGGTCAATGAGCAGTTCTTC.

The chain joins TRBV7-2 to TRBJ1-2; D remains unclear. This CDR3 spans 13 amino acids. The V gene's germline CDR1 is SGHTA and CDR2 FQGNSA. Trimming pared 3 bases from V and 4 bases from J, leaving 9 bases between. In DNA form, the CDR3 reads TGTGCCAGCAGCTTCGAGCAGGCCTATGGCTACACCTTC. Its protein product is CASSFEQAYGYTF.

This rearrangement joins TRBV19 to TRBJ1-3; the match to TRBD1 covers 8 bases. The CDR3 is made up of 13 amino acids. Germline trimming cut 4 bases from V and 9 bases from J; bases unmatched to any gene: 5. The germline V gene encodes CDR1 LNHDA and CDR2 SQIVND (reference sequence). The DNA for the CDR3 is TGTGCCAGTAGTACCCGCACAGGGGGCACCATATATTTT. Residues: CASSTRTGGTIYF.

This clone was recorded at least ten times. The chain employs TRBV3-1 (or the pseudogene TRBV3-2) and TRBJ2-7, with D uncertain. Trimming left V 0 bases short and J 2 bases short, with 14 bases between. The CDR3 is 16 amino acids. Germline lookup yields CDR1 LGHDT and CDR2 YNNKEL (reference sequence). CDR3 sequence (DNA): TGTGCCAGCAGCCAAGAGCCTCAGGCAGTTCCCTACGAGCAGTACTTC. The encoded protein is CASSQEPQAVPYEQYF.

J is TRBJ2-1 and V is TRBV19; possibly TRBD1 for D (6 bases). With 3 bases removed from V and 2 bases from J, the gap between germline ends came to 14 bases. The CDR3 runs 16 residues. Germline V gives CDR1 LNHDA, CDR2 SQIVND (reference sequence). CDR3 sequence: CASSMTTGSPYNEQFF. The CDR3 nucleotides read TGTGCCAGTAGTATGACCACAGGGTCCCCCTACAATGAGCAGTTCTTC.